This passage covers 13 T cell receptor beta chains from one sample sequenced in a study of response to subunit inactivated influenza vaccine. TCRdb processed the RT-PCR reads anew with MiXCR; each CDR3 protein has one entry. The sample consists of roughly 160,000 distinct CDR3 sequences, about 10% of them appearing once. The sequencing here drew on CD8+ T cells sorted from PBMCs, taken less than 30 months after vaccination. The source is a man in his fifties or sixties who received an inactivated influenza vaccine.

The rearrangement links TRBV6-2 or TRBV6-3 to TRBJ2-7; D not certain. This CDR3 contains 12 residues. Looked up from germline, CDR1 is MNHEY and CDR2 is SVGEGT. Between the trimmed V and J ends, which lost 9 bases and 3 bases, there was a span of 12 bases. The chain's CDR3 is CASKPAIYEQYF. Written as DNA, the CDR3 is TGTGCCAGTAAACCGGCTATCTACGAGCAGTACTTC.

A few counts support this clonotype. V and J are TRBV27 and TRBJ1-2, with a weak D call TRBD1 (5 bases). CDR3 length: 17 amino acids. Germline V lookup: CDR1 MNHEY, CDR2 SMNVEV (reference sequence). V lost 0 bases, J lost 1 base, and 15 bases lay in between. The CDR3 DNA reads TGTGCCAGCAGTTTATCGAGGTGGGGGGATTTTAACTATGGCTACACCTTC. This codes for CASSLSRWGDFNYGYTF.

This clonotype was detected only a few times. This chain joins TRBV7-2 and TRBJ2-7, with D perhaps matching TRBD2 (6 bases). The CDR3 runs 13 residues. V lost 7 bases, J lost 6 bases, and 16 bases lay in between. Germline CDR1 reads SGHTA; CDR2 reads FQGNSA. CDR3 sequence (DNA): TGTGCCAGCACCCAATTTGGGGGGTTCGAGCAGTACTTC. The encoded protein is CASTQFGGFEQYF. The variable domain in full, completed from reference TRBV7-2 and TRBJ2-7, reads GAGVSQSPSNKVTEKGKDVELRCDPISGHTALYWYRQSLGQGLEFLIYFQGNSAPDKSGLPSDRFSAERTGGSVSTLTIQRTQQEDSAVYLCASTQFGGFEQYFGPGTRLTVT.

This chain joins TRBV28 and TRBJ2-1, with 7 bases matching TRBD1. After removal of 6 bases from V and 15 bases from J, the junction contained 8 bases not matched to a gene. The germline V gene encodes CDR1 MDHEN and CDR2 SYDVKM. The CDR3 spans 11 residues. CDR3 nucleotide sequence: TGTGCCAGCAGACTCGGACAGGCTCGGTTCTTC. Translated: CASRLGQARFF.

V gene TRBV29-1 combines with J gene TRBJ2-3; D may be TRBD2 (6 bases). The V end was cut by 7 bases, the J end by 1 base, with 12 bases between. Germline values: CDR1 SQVTM, CDR2 ANQGSEA. CDR3 length: 13 residues. The CDR3 loop reads CSAPGDRTDTQYF. The CDR3 DNA sequence: TGCAGCGCCCCGGGGGACCGCACAGATACGCAGTATTTT.

The chain uses TRBV7-9 and TRBJ2-1; D remains unclear. The V gene's germline CDR1 is SEHNR and CDR2 FQNEAQ (reference sequence). This CDR3 spans 15 amino acids. V lost 1 base and J lost 6, with 13 bases in between. The CDR3 DNA sequence: TGTGCCAGCAGCTTAGTGCAGAAGGGTCGCAATGAGCAGTTCTTC. It codes for CASSLVQKGRNEQFF.

The sample holds a few counts of this clonotype. This rearrangement joins TRBV29-1 to TRBJ1-5, with D tentatively TRBD1 (5 bases). V shed 7 bases and J shed 4 bases, with 17 bases lying between them. This CDR3 region has 14 residues. CDR1 is SQVTM, CDR2 ANQGSEA, per germline. The CDR3 sequence: CSANGGDANQPQHF. Here the CDR3 DNA reads TGCAGCGCTAACGGGGGGGACGCTAATCAGCCCCAGCATTTT.

The chain uses TRBV9 and TRBJ2-5; D not resolved. CDR1 SGDLS and CDR2 YYNGEE come from the germline V gene. Trimming removed 0 bases from V and 0 bases from J, with 6 bases in between. CDR3 length equals 14 residues. The CDR3 region has the DNA TGTGCCAGCAGCGTAGATAGAGACCAAGAGACCCAGTACTTC. It codes for CASSVDRDQETQYF.

This clonotype was detected ten times or more. The chain joins TRBV11-2 to TRBJ2-6; D gene uncertain. CDR3 length: 15 residues. Trimming cost V 5 bases and J 3 bases, with 11 bases left between them. Germline V gene sequence: CDR1 SGHAT, CDR2 FQNNGV. The CDR3 nucleotides read TGTGCCAGCAGCCGCTTCACGGGTGGGGCCAACGTCCTGACTTTC. Protein product: CASSRFTGGANVLTF.

This clonotype was detected a few times. V gene TRBV4-2 combines with J gene TRBJ1-3; a weak D match, TRBD1 (5 bases). The V gene's germline CDR1 is LGHNA and CDR2 YNFKEQ. V lost 2 bases to trimming and J lost 0 bases, with 8 bases between them. The CDR3 runs to 15 residues. This CDR3 reads CASSQTQDSGNTIYF. In DNA, the CDR3 is TGTGCCAGCAGCCAAACACAGGACTCTGGAAACACCATATATTTT.

The chain links TRBV4-3 to TRBJ2-3, with TRBD2 identical over 12 bases. The CDR3 covers 18 residues. J lost 0 bases, V lost 3 bases, and 7 bases had no gene match. CDR1 and CDR2 (germline): LGHNA, YSLEER. In DNA, the CDR3 is TGCGCCAGCAGCCATGGACTAGCGGGGTTTTCTAGCACAGATACGCAGTATTTT. Its translation: CASSHGLAGFSSTDTQYF.

This clonotype was counted only a few times. The chain employs TRBV11-2 and TRBJ2-1; 7 bases are a match to TRBD2. Germline loops: CDR1 SGHAT, CDR2 FQNNGV. This CDR3 has 15 amino acids. The V and J ends lost 3 bases and 3 bases, in that order; junction bases with no gene match: 5. The CDR3 nucleotides are TGTGCCAGCAGCTTCTCCAGGGAGGGCTACAATGAGCAGTTCTTC. It yields the protein CASSFSREGYNEQFF. Combining the CDR3 with reference TRBV11-2 and TRBJ2-1 gives the whole variable domain EAGVAQSPRYKIIEKRQSVAFWCNPISGHATLYWYQQILGQGPKLLIQFQNNGVVDDSQLPKDRFSAERLKGVDSTLKIQPAKLEDSAVYLCASSFSREGYNEQFFGPGTRLTVL.

A few counts support this clonotype. The V gene is TRBV7-9, the J gene TRBJ1-1; no reliable D call. This CDR3 has 15 residues. Germline CDR1 SEHNR, CDR2 FQNEAQ (reference sequence). The ends were cut back, 5 bases at V and 3 bases at J, with 16 bases in the middle. CDR3 region: CASSIYSDGDTEAFF. DNA for the CDR3: TGTGCCAGCAGCATTTACTCGGACGGCGACACTGAAGCTTTCTTT.